This T cell receptor (beta chain) was identified in a study of cytotoxic CD8 clonotypes in ibrutinib-treated CLL. Whole-study findings and limits: Baseline clonality exceeded age-matched healthy donors and tracked circulating CD8+ T-cell counts. Whereas clonality rose at ibrutinib response, it declined toward baseline at progression. Samples from sustained-remission and progressing patients were taken at different times.

The repertoire was sequenced with immunoSEQ multiplex PCR; TCRdb's copy has only in-frame clones and lacks some. Here the sample spans around 15,000 clones, 55% to 80% being singletons. On this clone itself: The antigen is not known. This CDR3 is also generated by other DNA sequences in the sample.

The source of this sequence is a human donor with chronic lymphocytic leukemia. Sample: PBMCs, taken before ibrutinib treatment.

The chain's CDR3 is CASSEARSGANVLTF. The DNA for the CDR3 is TGTGCCAGCAGTGAAGCACGCTCTGGGGCCAACGTCCTGACTTTC. The V call is TRBV6-1, the J call TRBJ2-6; D is undetermined. The V end was cut by 0 bases, the J end by 0 bases, with 3 bases between. Germline-derived CDR1 and CDR2 are MNHNS and SASEGT. The CDR3 has 15 residues.